The 23 T cell receptor beta chains presented below share a single source sample, sequenced in a study of tumor-infiltrating lymphocytes in primary liver carcinoma. Synthesis of TCR beta cDNA was carried out from 500 ng total RNA with a constant-region primer. Researchers made the TCR beta libraries by running three nested multiplex PCR rounds with slightly modified ARM-PCR. PCR rounds one and two used TRBV1-TRBV30 forward primers with a C-beta reverse primer for approximately 10 cycles each. Via MiXCR, TCRdb re-called the multiplex PCR reads, giving one row per CDR3 protein. This sample has 250,000 to 400,000 distinct CDR3 sequences, with about 62% found just once. The researchers obtained blood RNA from unsorted whole blood and also extracted germline DNA. Material: peripheral blood. These receptors were collected from a man aged 35 to 55 with primary liver carcinoma and hepatitis B virus infection.

The table lists this clonotype with a few counts. The rearrangement links TRBV6-5 to TRBJ2-3; 12 nucleotides agree with TRBD2. The V segment lost 0 bases and the J segment 0 bases; nucleotides outside the gene matches: 4. This CDR3 spans 18 amino acids. Germline CDR1 is MNHEY and CDR2 is SVGAGI. CDR3 loop: CASSYSRGTSGSTDTQYF. The CDR3 DNA reads TGTGCCAGCAGTTACTCAAGAGGGACTAGCGGGAGCACAGATACGCAGTATTTT.

Regarding this clonotype: The conserved closing phenylalanine or tryptophan is absent in this CDR3, likely reflecting a read error. The chain uses TRBV12-3 or TRBV12-4 and TRBJ2-1, with TRBD1 identical over 8 bases. The CDR3 consists of 15 residues. Trimming at V came to 5 bases and at J to 4 bases, leaving 7 bases not matched to a gene. The CDR3 reads CASSPPGQVYNEQFY. The CDR3 nucleotides read TGTGCCAGCAGTCCTCCGGGACAGGTGTACAATGAGCAGTTCTAC.

In its sample, this clonotype was seen many times. This sequence joins TRBV4-1 and TRBJ2-7; 10 bases line up with TRBD2. Germline V gives CDR1 MGHRA, CDR2 YSYEKL. Trimming took 1 base from V and 3 from J; bases not matched to a gene: 6. The CDR3 consists of 16 residues. The CDR3 DNA is TGCGCCAGCAGCCAAGTCAGTCTAGCGGGAGTCTACGAGCAGTACTTC. Translating it yields CASSQVSLAGVYEQYF.

CDR3 in amino acids: CASNPPGQGYEQYF. Written as DNA, the CDR3 is TGTGCCAGCAATCCACCGGGACAGGGGTACGAGCAGTACTTC. The V gene is TRBV6-6, the J gene TRBJ2-7; 10 bases align to TRBD1. Germline values: CDR1 MNHNY, CDR2 SVGAGI (reference sequence). This CDR3 comprises 14 residues. V trimming: 7 bases; J trimming: 4 bases; junction bases outside the gene matches: 7.

With respect to this clonotype: A much larger clonotype is one base distant, so this may be a read error. The chain employs TRBV12-3 or TRBV12-4 and TRBJ1-5; D is uncertain. The CDR3 has 14 amino acids. The V and J ends lost 7 bases and 2 bases respectively, with 12 bases between them. DNA of the CDR3: TGTGCCAGCAATTCGGCACGTCGCAATCAGCCCCAGCATTTT. Its protein product is CASNSARRNQPQHF.

This clonotype was seen at least ten times. The chain links TRBV12-3 or TRBV12-4 to TRBJ2-2; D possibly uses TRBD1 or TRBD2 (5 bases each). The CDR3 runs 15 residues. The germline V and J ends were trimmed by 3 bases and 5 bases, with 13 bases remaining between them. The CDR3 spells CASSLGEMGTGELFF. In nucleotides, the CDR3 is TGTGCCAGCAGTTTGGGGGAGATGGGGACCGGGGAGCTGTTTTTT.

Regarding this clonotype: A much larger clone is a single base away; this may be a read error. V is TRBV12-5 and J is TRBJ2-2; 11 positions agree with TRBD1. The CDR3 has 14 amino acids. Looked up from germline, CDR1 is LGHNT and CDR2 is FRNRAP. CDR3: CVSGSGQGAGELFF. In DNA, the CDR3 is TGTGTTAGTGGTTCGGGACAGGGGGCCGGGGAGCTGTTTTTT.

The chain carries TRBV28 and TRBJ2-1, with D unclear. Trimming took off 5 bases at V and 5 bases at J, with 1 base between the two ends. This CDR3 has 10 residues. Germline CDR1 MDHEN, CDR2 SYDVKM. The CDR3 region is CASSHNEQFF. The CDR3 DNA reads as TGTGCCAGCAGTCACAATGAGCAGTTCTTC. Together with reference TRBV28 and TRBJ2-1, the CDR3 gives the full variable domain: DVKVTQSSRYLVKRTGEKVFLECVQDMDHENMFWYRQDPGLGLRLIYFSYDVKMKEKGDIPEGYSVSREKKERFSLILESASTNQTSMYLCASSHNEQFFGPGTRLTVL.

The chain links TRBV7-9 to TRBJ1-1, with D maybe TRBD1 (5 bases). Trimming shortened V by 7 bases and J by 3 bases, and 12 bases separated the two germline ends. Germline assignment: CDR1 SEHNR and CDR2 FQNEAQ (reference sequence). There are 13 residues in the CDR3. The CDR3 spells CASTRREDTEAFF. The CDR3 DNA follows: TGTGCCAGCACCCGCAGGGAGGACACTGAAGCTTTCTTT.

As concerns this clonotype: This may stem from a read error, because a much larger clone lies one nucleotide away. The V gene is TRBV6-2 or TRBV6-3, the J gene TRBJ1-5, with D perhaps TRBD1 (5 bases). Germline CDR1 MNHEY, CDR2 SVGEGT. This CDR3 is 14 amino acids long. CDR3 bases: TGTGTCAGCGGATCCCGGGGACTGGATCAGCCCCAGCATTTT. As protein: CVSGSRGLDQPQHF.

This clonotype was seen only a few times. The chain couples TRBV4-2 to TRBJ2-6, with D perhaps TRBD2 (6 bases). This CDR3 region has 17 residues. With 0 bases removed from V and 4 bases from J, the gap between germline ends came to 13 bases. The germline V gene has CDR1 LGHNA and CDR2 YNFKEQ. In DNA form, the CDR3 reads TGTGCCAGCAGCCAAGATGGCGGGGCGAAGGGGGCCAACGTCCTGACTTTC. It encodes CASSQDGGAKGANVLTF.

With regard to this clonotype: It may be a read error: a sequence one base away is much more abundant. This sequence joins TRBV6-5 and TRBJ2-1, with TRBD2 matching over 7 bases. Germline CDR1 and CDR2: MNHEY and SVGAGI. This CDR3 has 17 amino acids. CDR3 in amino acids: CVSSSQRGGEGSNEQFF. In nucleotides, the CDR3 is TGTGTCAGCAGTTCCCAGCGGGGAGGGGAGGGTTCCAATGAGCAGTTCTTC.

To note about this clonotype: Relative to the germline gene, one junction end is altered; a read error may explain this. The rearrangement links TRBV4-2 to TRBJ2-1, with 11 nucleotides matching TRBD2. The CDR3 runs 21 residues. The germline V gene encodes CDR1 LGHNA and CDR2 YNFKEQ. In DNA form, the CDR3 reads TGTGCCAGCAGCCCTGTCAAGTTGACTAGCGGGACCGGGGGCCCCTACAGTGAGCAGTTCTTC. Translated, it gives CASSPVKLTSGTGGPYSEQFF.

This clonotype was counted a single time. The chain is built from TRBV11-2 and TRBJ1-2, with 8 bases lining up with TRBD1. Germline lookup yields CDR1 SGHAT and CDR2 FQNNGV. After removal of 1 base from V and 4 bases from J, the junction contained 8 bases not matched to a gene. This CDR3 is 16 amino acids long. CDR3 coding DNA: TGTGCCAGCAGCTTAGGTACGAGGCAGGGGGCCTATGGCTACACCTTC. Encoded protein: CASSLGTRQGAYGYTF.

With respect to this clonotype: This could be a read error, since a much larger clone is one nucleotide away. The chain couples TRBV1 to TRBJ1-5. TRBV1 is reported as a pseudogene. The CDR3 covers 13 residues. This CDR3 is CTSSPVSNHPQHF. The DNA for the CDR3 is TGCACCAGCAGCCCAGTTAGCAATCATCCCCAGCATTTT.

For this clonotype: A much larger clone differs from this one at a single base, so this may be a read error. The chain employs TRBV6-6 and TRBJ1-6; weak D call: TRBD1 (6 bases). Germline V gene lookup returns CDR1 MNHNY and CDR2 SVGAGI (reference sequence). The CDR3 totals 14 residues. Here the CDR3 DNA reads TGTGCCACCAGTAACCAGGGGAATAATTCACCCCTCCACTTT. Amino acids: CATSNQGNNSPLHF.

This clonotype was counted a few times. This rearrangement joins TRBV4-1 to TRBJ2-5; D is possibly TRBD1 (6 bases). The CDR3 consists of 14 residues. Trimming stripped 4 bases from V and 5 bases from J, with 14 bases between. Germline V lookup: CDR1 MGHRA, CDR2 YSYEKL. The CDR3 DNA reads as TGCGCCAGCAGCCCAGGGGCGAATGGGGAGACCCAGTACTTC. Protein product: CASSPGANGETQYF.

About this clonotype: This may arise from a read error, as a much more abundant clone is one base away. This chain joins TRBV6-5 and TRBJ1-2; tentative D call: TRBD1 (5 bases). The CDR3 extends over 14 amino acids. Germline V gene sequence: CDR1 MNHEY, CDR2 SVGAGI. The CDR3 DNA sequence: TGTGTCAGCAGTTACGACAGCGTTTCCTATGGCTACACCTTC. This sequence encodes CVSSYDSVSYGYTF.

Of note for this clonotype: This may stem from a read error, because a much larger clone lies one nucleotide away. V usage is TRBV10-3 and J usage is TRBJ2-2; TRBD1 matches 7 bases. Germline CDR1 is ENHRY and CDR2 is SYGVKD. The CDR3 extends over 14 amino acids. CDR3 DNA sequence: TGTACCATCAACCCTTCACAGGGGAGCGGGGAGCTGTTTTTT. This translates into CTINPSQGSGELFF.

This clonotype has only a few counts. V is TRBV7-9 and J is TRBJ2-7; D is ambiguous. Germline-derived CDR1 and CDR2 are SEHNR and FQNEAQ (reference sequence). The ends were cut back, 5 bases at V and 3 bases at J, with 11 bases in the middle. The CDR3 covers 13 residues. The DNA of the CDR3 is TGTGCCAGCAGCCCCGCCGGGTACTACGAGCAGTACTTC. Translated: CASSPAGYYEQYF.

Points on this clonotype: This may arise from a read error, as a much more abundant clone is one base away. The CDR3 reads CCLLFNEKLFF. The CDR3 bases are TGCTGCCTTCTCTTTAATGAAAAACTGTTTTTT. The V call is TRBV29-1, the J call TRBJ1-4, with D unresolved. In germline, CDR1 is SQVTM, CDR2 ANQGSEA. The CDR3 sequence is 11 residues long.

V usage is TRBV9 and J usage is TRBJ2-1; TRBD2 agrees at 7 bases. The CDR3 is made up of 13 amino acids. CDR1 and CDR2 from the germline V gene are SGDLS and YYNGEE. V shed 3 bases and J 8 bases; nucleotides not matched to a gene: 5. The CDR3 region has the DNA TGTGCCAGCAGCGCCCCGGCGGGGGATGAGCAGTTCTTC. Translating it yields CASSAPAGDEQFF.

Remarks on this clonotype: At one boundary the junction diverges from the germline segment, which might be a read error. The chain is built from TRBV11-1 and TRBJ2-6; D assignment may be TRBD1 or TRBD2 (6 bases each). This CDR3 has 17 amino acids. Germline values: CDR1 SGHAT, CDR2 FQDESV (reference sequence). CDR3 in DNA: TGTGCCAGTAGCCTGTCGGGGCGGACAACGGGGGCCAACATCCTGACTTTC. Encoded protein: CASSLSGRTTGANILTF.